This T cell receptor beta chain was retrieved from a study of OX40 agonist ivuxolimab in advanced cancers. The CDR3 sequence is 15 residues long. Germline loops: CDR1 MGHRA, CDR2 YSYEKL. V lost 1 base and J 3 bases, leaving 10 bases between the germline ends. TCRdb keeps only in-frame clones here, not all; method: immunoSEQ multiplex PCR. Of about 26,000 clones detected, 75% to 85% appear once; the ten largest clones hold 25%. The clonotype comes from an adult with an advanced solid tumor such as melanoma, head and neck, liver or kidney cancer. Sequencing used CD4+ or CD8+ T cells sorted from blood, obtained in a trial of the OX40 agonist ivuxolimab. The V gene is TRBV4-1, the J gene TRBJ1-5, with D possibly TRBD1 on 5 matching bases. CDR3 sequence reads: CASSQAPGFNQPQHF. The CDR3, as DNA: TGCGCCAGCAGCCAAGCCCCAGGGTTCAATCAGCCCCAGCATTTT.